The clone carrying this TCR beta chain occurred a few times. MiXCR, run by TCRdb on the RACE reads, gives a single entry per CDR3 protein. Of 80,000 to 100,000 distinct CDR3 sequences detected, roughly 8.8% appear once; the ten largest clones hold more than 3%. This entry belongs to a study of human T cells and chemical hapten exposure. The CDR3 has 14 residues. Deletions cut 7 bases from V and 3 bases from J, with 12 bases between. Noted time point: pre-sensitization, week 0. This sample's treatment: therapeutic diphenylcyclopropenone sensitization with weekly scalp DPC. The rearrangement joins TRBV12-3 or TRBV12-4 to TRBJ2-2; D is unclear. Sequenced here: whole blood, sampled in connection with sensitization to the hapten diphenylcyclopropenone (DPC). This clonotype originated in a woman aged 40 to 50 with alopecia areata. Some clones in this sample may be carry-over from other donors' samples. Here the CDR3 reads CASIVGSYTGELFF. Written as DNA, the CDR3 is TGTGCCAGCATTGTTGGGTCATACACCGGGGAGCTGTTTTTT.